The rows below give T cell receptor beta chains drawn from one sample of a study of blood T cell repertoires in COVID-19. Method: immunoSEQ multiplex PCR; TCRdb's copy keeps in-frame clones and lacks some. The sample carries about 70,000 clones, 80% recorded once. Source material: peripheral blood. These receptors all stem from a man between 65 and 85 years old who had recovered from COVID-19. The CDR3 runs from the conserved cysteine through the conserved F or W. The order of the fields is D gene, clone size, J gene, V gene, CDR3 protein, CDR3 DNA. D genes are given only for firm matches. Only some rows state a clone size, as once, few, many or a class for expanded clones.

d_gene: TRBD1; abundance: few; j_gene: TRBJ2-1; v_gene: TRBV3-1/TRBV3-2; CDR3aa: CASSQAGQGTNEQFF; CDR3nt: TGTGCCAGCAGCCAAGCGGGACAGGGGACAAATGAGCAGTTCTTC
d_gene: -; abundance: once; j_gene: TRBJ2-4; v_gene: TRBV7-2; CDR3aa: CASSLAAATKNIQYF; CDR3nt: TGTGCCAGCAGCTTAGCAGCGGCTACCAAAAACATTCAGTACTTC
d_gene: -; abundance: -; j_gene: TRBJ1-6; v_gene: TRBV30; CDR3aa: CAWSSGRNNSPLHF; CDR3nt: TGTGCCTGGAGCTCCGGGAGGAATAATTCACCCCTCCACTTT
d_gene: -; abundance: -; j_gene: TRBJ1-3; v_gene: TRBV6-5; CDR3aa: CASSPRTVNTIYF; CDR3nt: TGTGCCAGCAGTCCGCGGACAGTCAACACCATATATTTT
d_gene: -; abundance: -; j_gene: TRBJ2-6; v_gene: TRBV4-3; CDR3aa: CASSHSVDSGRPLGANVLTF; CDR3nt: TGCGCCAGCAGCCATTCTGTTGACAGCGGGCGGCCCTTAGGGGCCAACGTCCTGACTTTC
d_gene: -; abundance: -; j_gene: TRBJ2-6; v_gene: TRBV10-3; CDR3aa: CAISRLISGANVLTF; CDR3nt: TGTGCCATCAGTCGACTGATCTCTGGGGCCAACGTCCTGACTTTC
d_gene: -; abundance: -; j_gene: TRBJ2-3; v_gene: TRBV5-4; CDR3aa: CASSLGGEGADTQYF; CDR3nt: TGTGCCAGCAGCCTGGGGGGTGAGGGGGCAGATACGCAGTATTTT
d_gene: -; abundance: -; j_gene: TRBJ1-1; v_gene: TRBV6-2/TRBV6-3; CDR3aa: CASSYSVPNEAFF; CDR3nt: TGTGCCAGCAGTTACTCTGTTCCTAATGAAGCTTTCTTT
d_gene: -; abundance: once; j_gene: TRBJ2-1; v_gene: TRBV28; CDR3aa: CASSSASYEQFF; CDR3nt: TGTGCCAGCAGCTCCGCCAGTTATGAGCAGTTCTTC
d_gene: TRBD2; abundance: -; j_gene: TRBJ2-1; v_gene: TRBV9; CDR3aa: CASSVSHFGTSGSGEQFF; CDR3nt: TGTGCCAGCAGCGTATCTCACTTTGGGACTAGCGGGAGCGGTGAGCAGTTCTTC
d_gene: TRBD2; abundance: few; j_gene: TRBJ2-6; v_gene: TRBV11-3; CDR3aa: CASSPTGGNTGANVLTF; CDR3nt: TGTGCCAGCAGCCCCACGGGGGGTAATACTGGGGCCAACGTCCTGACTTTC
d_gene: -; abundance: few; j_gene: TRBJ2-3; v_gene: TRBV9; CDR3aa: CASTIGGGGHTDTQYF; CDR3nt: TGTGCCAGCACCATAGGTGGTGGCGGACACACAGATACGCAGTATTTT
d_gene: -; abundance: -; j_gene: TRBJ2-5; v_gene: TRBV30; CDR3aa: CAWSPGSSWTQYF; CDR3nt: TGTGCCTGGAGTCCAGGTAGTTCATGGACCCAGTACTTC
d_gene: TRBD1; abundance: -; j_gene: TRBJ1-5; v_gene: TRBV29-1; CDR3aa: CSVQSTGEPSQPQHF; CDR3nt: TGCAGCGTACAGTCGACAGGGGAGCCCAGTCAGCCCCAGCATTTT
d_gene: -; abundance: -; j_gene: TRBJ1-2; v_gene: TRBV29-1; CDR3aa: CSVVGTRINYGYTF; CDR3nt: TGCAGCGTTGTCGGGACACGGATTAACTATGGCTACACCTTC
d_gene: -; abundance: -; j_gene: TRBJ2-1; v_gene: TRBV6-2/TRBV6-3; CDR3aa: CASSYGQTNNEQFF; CDR3nt: TGTGCCAGCAGTTATGGGCAGACTAACAATGAGCAGTTCTTC
d_gene: TRBD1; abundance: -; j_gene: TRBJ1-4; v_gene: TRBV4-2; CDR3aa: CASSQKGDRDEKLFF; CDR3nt: TGTGCCAGCAGCCAAAAAGGGGACAGGGACGAAAAACTGTTTTTT
d_gene: TRBD2; abundance: -; j_gene: TRBJ2-1; v_gene: TRBV28; CDR3aa: CASRGTGGSYNEQFF; CDR3nt: TGTGCCAGCAGAGGTACGGGAGGTTCCTACAATGAGCAGTTCTTC
d_gene: -; abundance: once; j_gene: TRBJ1-1; v_gene: TRBV19; CDR3aa: CASSISRNTEAFF; CDR3nt: TGTGCCAGTAGTATATCGAGGAACACTGAAGCTTTCTTT
d_gene: TRBD1; abundance: -; j_gene: TRBJ2-7; v_gene: TRBV28; CDR3aa: CASRPTGTGYDGQYF; CDR3nt: TGTGCCAGCAGGCCGACCGGGACAGGGTACGACGGGCAGTACTTC
d_gene: -; abundance: -; j_gene: TRBJ1-1; v_gene: TRBV18; CDR3aa: CASSRQSGTEAFF; CDR3nt: TGTGCCAGCTCGCGACAGTCTGGCACTGAAGCTTTCTTT
d_gene: TRBD1; abundance: -; j_gene: TRBJ2-1; v_gene: TRBV11-3; CDR3aa: CASSLTGVGEQFF; CDR3nt: TGTGCCAGCAGCTTAACAGGGGTCGGTGAGCAGTTCTTC
d_gene: TRBD1; abundance: -; j_gene: TRBJ1-6; v_gene: TRBV6-2/TRBV6-3; CDR3aa: CASSRDRVRLWNSPLHF; CDR3nt: TGTGCCAGCAGTCGGGACAGGGTAAGGCTATGGAATTCACCCCTCCACTTT
d_gene: TRBD2; abundance: -; j_gene: TRBJ2-5; v_gene: TRBV19; CDR3aa: CASGRASGSSQYQETQYF; CDR3nt: TGTGCCAGTGGAAGGGCTAGCGGGAGTAGTCAGTACCAAGAGACCCAGTACTTC
d_gene: TRBD2; abundance: -; j_gene: TRBJ2-3; v_gene: TRBV19; CDR3aa: CASSIPGTSSQYF; CDR3nt: TGTGCCAGTAGTATCCCCGGGACTAGCTCGCAGTATTTT
d_gene: -; abundance: -; j_gene: TRBJ2-2; v_gene: TRBV3-1/TRBV3-2; CDR3aa: CASSQVRGGELFF; CDR3nt: TGTGCCAGCAGCCAAGTTCGGGGCGGGGAGCTGTTTTTT
d_gene: -; abundance: -; j_gene: TRBJ2-5; v_gene: TRBV19; CDR3aa: CASNGGRQETQYF; CDR3nt: TGTGCCAGTAACGGGGGGCGGCAAGAGACCCAGTACTTC